Sequencing of this T cell receptor beta chain was carried out in a study of cytomegalovirus exposure and HLA in healthy donors. Whole-study findings and limits: In a later analysis, a missense DCLRE1C variant was linked to TCR beta V- and J-gene trimming. A later analysis reportedly found that, within productive TCRs, an Asian-associated ancestry cluster had fewer N-insertions than the mean observed across the approximately 670 donors.

Use of 60 Vbeta and 13 Jbeta primers characterized the PCR. Only in-frame clones appear in the TCRdb table, and some are missing; sequencing was by immunoSEQ multiplex PCR. The sample holds 150,000 to 200,000 clones, 75% to 85% seen once. Trimming cost V 2 bases and J 6 bases; bases outside gene matches: 4. Germline V gene data show CDR1 as SEHNR and CDR2 as FQNEAQ (reference sequence). The CDR3 runs 15 residues. Comment on this clone: Antigen specificity is unknown.

Each of the donors was a healthy bone marrow donor. At collection, donors were nominally healthy, but unrecorded immune exposures were probable. The source material was PBMCs. The source of this sequence is a man aged 45-60 years in good health and CMV-seropositive. This sequence joins TRBV7-9 and TRBJ2-1; the match to TRBD2 covers 10 bases. CDR3 in DNA: TGTGCCAGCAGCTTATTCAGCGGGAGGGCCAATGAGCAGTTCTTC. Translation: CASSLFSGRANEQFF.